The 12 T cell receptor beta chains listed next were all sequenced from one sample in a study of cytomegalovirus exposure and HLA in healthy donors. Primers for the PCR totalled 60 Vbeta and 13 Jbeta. Profiling relied on immunoSEQ multiplex PCR, and the TCRdb table lists in-frame clones only, not all of them. The sample includes about 150,000 clones, around 80% of them seen just once. Sequenced: PBMCs. These receptor sequences come from a woman aged 40 to 50 in good health and CMV-seropositive.

The chain employs TRBV7-2 and TRBJ2-6, with 9 bases aligning to TRBD1. The germline gives CDR1 SGHTA, CDR2 FQGNSA. The CDR3 totals 17 residues. V gave up 1 base and J gave up 2 bases; unmatched junction bases: 3. CDR3 sequence reads: CASSLGDRVAGANVLTF. The CDR3, as DNA: TGTGCCAGCAGCTTAGGGGACAGGGTCGCTGGGGCCAACGTCCTGACTTTC.

This clone was counted a single time. The chain links TRBV7-8 to TRBJ1-5; D remains unclear. The CDR3 covers 12 residues. Trimming cost V 1 base and J 6 bases, with 4 bases left between them. Germline V gene lookup returns CDR1 SGHVS and CDR2 FQNEAQ. Here the CDR3 reads CASSLGSQPQHF. In nucleotides, the CDR3 is TGTGCCAGCAGCTTAGGGAGTCAGCCCCAGCATTTT.

The chain recombines TRBV29-1 with TRBJ2-5, with 8 bases aligning to TRBD1. The J call may not be correct, given that the DNA end is closer to TRBJ2-7. The CDR3 has 13 residues. Germline assignment: CDR1 SQVTM and CDR2 ANQGSEA. CDR3 in DNA: TGCAGCGCTAGGACAGGGAGGTCCTACGAGCAGTACTTC. Its protein is CSARTGRSYEQYF.

The chain joins TRBV2 to TRBJ2-5, with 11 nucleotides matching TRBD2. Looked up from germline, CDR1 is SNHLY and CDR2 is FYNNEI. V was clipped by 4 bases and J by 3 bases; unmatched bases: 4. The CDR3 covers 15 residues. The CDR3 bases are TGTGCCAGCAGTGGTCTAGCGGGGGGCGAAGAGACCCAGTACTTC. Translation: CASSGLAGGEETQYF.

This chain uses TRBV5-1 with TRBJ1-6; 12 bases line up with TRBD1. V was pared by 4 bases and J by 10 bases, with 6 bases of the junction left unmatched. Germline V lookup: CDR1 SGHRS, CDR2 YFSETQ. The CDR3 runs to 15 residues. CDR3 nucleotide sequence: TGCGCCAGCAGCCCCGGGACAGGGGGCTCGTCACCCCTCCACTTT. It is translated as CASSPGTGGSSPLHF.

The chain has TRBV28 and TRBJ2-7; 8 nucleotides align to TRBD1. The germline V gene encodes CDR1 MDHEN and CDR2 SYDVKM. Germline trimming cut 5 bases from V and 0 bases from J; bases unmatched to any gene: 3. The CDR3 is 14 residues long. The CDR3 spells CASSVGTGSYEQYF. As DNA, the CDR3 is TGTGCCAGCAGTGTAGGGACAGGCTCCTACGAGCAGTACTTC.

CDR3 protein: CASSTGTQSDEQYF. Written as DNA, the CDR3 is TGTGCCAGCAGTACCGGGACTCAAAGCGACGAGCAGTACTTC. V usage is TRBV7-6 and J usage is TRBJ2-7; the D gene is possibly TRBD2 (6 bases). Germline CDR1 and CDR2: SGHVS and FNYEAQ. Trimming removed 6 bases from V and 5 bases from J, with 17 bases in between. This CDR3 has 14 amino acids.

The chain links TRBV28 to TRBJ1-2; the match to TRBD1 covers 9 bases. The CDR3 loop spans 13 amino acids. Germline assignment: CDR1 MDHEN and CDR2 SYDVKM. The ends lost 6 bases at V and 4 bases at J; junction bases unmatched: 3. DNA for the CDR3: TGTGCCAGCAGGGGGGACAGGGTCTATGGCTACACCTTC. Protein sequence: CASRGDRVYGYTF.

The chain links TRBV5-1 to TRBJ2-7; TRBD2 agrees at 7 bases. V shed 3 bases and J 6 bases; nucleotides not matched to a gene: 6. Germline V gene data show CDR1 as SGHRS and CDR2 as YFSETQ. The CDR3 runs to 13 residues. The CDR3 protein is CASSWGDYSEQYF. The CDR3 nucleotides are TGCGCCAGCAGCTGGGGGGACTATTCCGAGCAGTACTTC.

The rearrangement uses TRBV14 and TRBJ2-1; possible D gene TRBD2, 6 bases. This CDR3 has 14 residues. V was cut by 6 bases and J by 5 bases, with 14 bases left in between. CDR1 is SGHDN and CDR2 is FVKESK in the germline V gene. In nucleotides, the CDR3 is TGTGCCAGCAGAGGCGGGGATCTAAACAATGAGCAGTTCTTC. Translating it yields CASRGGDLNNEQFF.

The V call is TRBV7-6, the J call TRBJ2-3; no reliable D call. There are 12 residues in the CDR3. Germline V CDR1 and CDR2: SGHVS, FNYEAQ. V shed 5 bases and J shed 5 bases, with 8 bases lying between them. The CDR3 nucleotides are TGTGCCAGCAGCCGAGGCGGAGATACGCAGTATTTT. This encodes CASSRGGDTQYF.

The CDR3 is CASSARQDLQGGDYGYTF. CDR3 coding DNA: TGTGCCAGCAGCGCCCGACAGGATCTTCAAGGTGGGGACTATGGCTACACCTTC. The chain links TRBV9 to TRBJ1-2, with D possibly being TRBD1 (6 bases). Germline CDR1 reads SGDLS; CDR2 reads YYNGEE. The V end lost 3 bases, the J end lost 3 bases, and 24 bases lay between the germline ends. The CDR3 is 18 amino acids. Using reference TRBV9 and TRBJ1-2 for the parts outside the CDR3, the full variable domain is DSGVTQTPKHLITATGQRVTLRCSPRSGDLSVYWYQQSLDQGLQFLIQYYNGEERAKGNILERFSAQQFPDLHSELNLSSLELGDSALYFCASSARQDLQGGDYGYTFGSGTRLTVV.